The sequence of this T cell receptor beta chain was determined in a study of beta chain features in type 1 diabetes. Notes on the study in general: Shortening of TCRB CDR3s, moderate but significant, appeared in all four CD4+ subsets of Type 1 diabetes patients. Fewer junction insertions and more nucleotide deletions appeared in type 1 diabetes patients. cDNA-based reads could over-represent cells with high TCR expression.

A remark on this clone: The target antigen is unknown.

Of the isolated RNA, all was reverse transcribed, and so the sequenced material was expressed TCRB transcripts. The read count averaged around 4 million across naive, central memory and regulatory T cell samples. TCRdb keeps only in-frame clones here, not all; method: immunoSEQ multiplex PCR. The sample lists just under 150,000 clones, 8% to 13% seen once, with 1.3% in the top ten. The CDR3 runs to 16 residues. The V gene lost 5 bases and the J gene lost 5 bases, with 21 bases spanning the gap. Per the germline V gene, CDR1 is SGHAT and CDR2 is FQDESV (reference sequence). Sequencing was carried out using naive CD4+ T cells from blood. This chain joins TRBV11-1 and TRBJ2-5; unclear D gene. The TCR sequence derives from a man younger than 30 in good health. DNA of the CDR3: TGTGCCAGCAGCCTCTACGGCGGAAATATTCCGGAGACCCAGTACTTC. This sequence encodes CASSLYGGNIPETQYF.